This T cell receptor (beta chain) was retrieved from a study of cytomegalovirus exposure and HLA in healthy donors. Background on the study: There were fewer than 130 million unique TCR beta sequences, drawn from 150 million to 200 million T cells, in an earlier analysis. Findings and limits, study-wide: Serostatus for CMV was the only available immune exposure information.

The PCR contained 60 Vbeta and 13 Jbeta primers. Using immunoSEQ multiplex PCR, the repertoire was profiled, and TCRdb retains in-frame clones only, with some absent. The repertoire has under 150,000 clones, 74% of them found once; the top ten carry 4% to 4.5%. The CDR3 is 16 amino acids. After removal of 2 bases from V and 3 bases from J, the junction contained 5 bases not matched to a gene. Germline CDR1 reads SGHRS; CDR2 reads YFSETQ. Points on this clone: Its antigen remains unknown.

The chain links TRBV5-1 to TRBJ2-1; 10 positions agree with TRBD2. The source material was PBMCs. The sequence came from a woman aged 35 to 49 in good health and CMV-seropositive. DNA of the CDR3: TGCGCCAGCAGCTTCACTAGCGGGACCCTCTACAATGAGCAGTTCTTC. It codes for CASSFTSGTLYNEQFF.